The sequence of this T cell receptor beta chain was determined in a study of blood T cell repertoires in COVID-19. Methods used by the authors: Reference gene primer amplification yielded estimated nucleated cell counts. Assay used: immunoSEQ multiplex PCR; TCRdb lists only in-frame clones, some missing. That table furnishes V, J and clone size, whereas the DNA furnished D and trimming. The sample yields fewer than 150,000 clones, approximately 90% seen once. Germline CDR1 and CDR2: SEHNR and FQNEAQ (reference sequence). Losses at the gene ends were 4 bases for V and 6 bases for J; bases not matched to a gene: 8. The CDR3 runs to 14 residues.

Sample: peripheral blood. The origin of this receptor is a woman in her forties with acute or convalescent COVID-19. This chain connects TRBV7-9 to TRBJ1-2; 7 bases are shared with TRBD1. CDR3 region: CASSSSTGSNGYTF. The CDR3 DNA reads TGTGCCAGCAGCTCCTCGACAGGGAGTAATGGCTACACCTTC.